This TCR beta chain comes out of a study of T cell responses to AZD1222 COVID-19 vaccine. About this clone itself: No antigen is known for it.

V was shortened by 7 bases and J by 0 bases, with 17 bases between the two germline ends. The CDR3 has 16 residues. The V gene's germline CDR1 is LNHDA and CDR2 SQIVND (reference sequence). Method: immunoSEQ multiplex PCR; TCRdb's copy keeps in-frame clones and lacks some. The table includes 120,000 to 150,000 clones, roughly nine tenths detected once. Study conclusions and caveats: Only six AZD1222 recipients tested seropositive at baseline. Females outnumbered males among donors, who were mostly white British; clonal diversity was possibly underestimated. After the peak T cell response, and only then, were repertoires sampled.

The material was peripheral blood, obtained on day 0 of AZD1222 vaccination. V usage is TRBV19 and J usage is TRBJ2-3; D could derive from TRBD1 or TRBD2 (5 bases each). The receptor's source is an adult in good health. CDR3 in amino acids: CASIPRVGDSTDTQYF. CDR3 bases: TGTGCCAGTATTCCCCGGGTAGGGGACAGCACAGATACGCAGTATTTT.